This T cell receptor (beta chain) was found in a study of blood T cell repertoires in COVID-19. Study as a whole: The United States, Italy and Spain supplied acute and convalescent COVID-19 samples. PBMCs, B-cell-depleted T cells, or T cells provided the cDNA or gDNA that made up the material.

Seattle patients were enrolled during active infection and followed longitudinally. Germline values: CDR1 KGHSH, CDR2 LQKENI. V was pared by 1 base and J by 9 bases, with 13 bases between. This CDR3 contains 14 residues. How the authors handled the data: Counts of nucleated cells, estimated from reference gene primer amplification, were obtained. Repertoires were generated with immunoSEQ multiplex PCR, while TCRdb's copy carries only in-frame clones and drops some. From that table come the V and J calls and clone size; the DNA was used to work out D and trimming. The table has around 47,000 clones, 80% to 90% seen once.

The chain combines TRBV18 with TRBJ1-3; perhaps TRBD1 as D (6 bases). This receptor was taken from a middle-aged man with COVID-19, enrolled during active disease. Sequencing was done on a sample of peripheral blood. The CDR3 is CASSPRGPGGTIYF. The CDR3, as DNA: TGTGCCAGCTCACCACGGGGGCCAGGAGGCACCATATATTTT.